One sample yielded the 10 T cell receptor beta chains listed below, sequenced in a study of T-cell reconstitution after alpha-beta-depleted transplantation in children (dated by TCRdb to the mid-2010s). What this sample's treatment or condition label stands for: allogeneic hematopoietic cell transplantation with graft depleted of TCRalphabeta T cells and CD19 B cells. The library was generated by PCR. Instrument on record: Illumina HiSeq 2500. TCR libraries were prepared with molecular barcoding, using unique molecular identifiers to normalize TCRbeta repertoire quantification. TCRdb's own reprocessing of the public reads used fastp at Q25 and MiXCR and kept productive beta chains. Each entry merges the rows of one CDR3 protein and shows their most common DNA and genes. The sample table contains fewer than 700,000 distinct CDR3 sequences; only one count was recorded for over 10% of them. 2% to 2.5% of the sample comes from the top ten.

The sequences come from PBMCs, mostly from graft donor cells, collected 360 days after TCRalphabeta/CD19-depleted stem cell transplant. The receptors come from a male patient younger than 18 who had a stem cell transplant for acute myeloid leukemia, so the T cells may come from the graft donor.

This chain connects TRBV18 to TRBJ2-1; 11 positions match TRBD2. Germline lookup yields CDR1 KGHSH and CDR2 LQKENI. The CDR3 runs to 16 residues. V trimming: 3 bases; J trimming: 6 bases; junction bases outside the gene matches: 7. Here the CDR3 DNA reads TGTGCCAGCTCACCGGCAGCCCTAGCGGGAGGCAATGAGCAGTTCTTC. Residues: CASSPAALAGGNEQFF.

The genes are TRBV28 and TRBJ2-3, with D perhaps matching TRBD2 (5 bases). Trimming took 5 bases from V and 5 from J, leaving 14 bases between them. The V gene's germline CDR1 is MDHEN and CDR2 SYDVKM. There are 14 residues in the CDR3. CDR3 bases: TGTGCCAGCAGTAGTGGAGGCGTACAAGATACGCAGTATTTT. This sequence encodes CASSSGGVQDTQYF.

This clonotype has ten or more counts. The V call is TRBV20-1, the J call TRBJ2-1, with TRBD2 matching 10 bases. The CDR3 loop spans 14 amino acids. J was trimmed by 2 bases and V by 6 bases; bases with no gene match: 4. Germline loops: CDR1 DFQATT, CDR2 SNEGSKA (reference sequence). CDR3: CSAASGRAYNEQFF. The CDR3 coding sequence is TGCAGTGCCGCGAGCGGGAGGGCCTACAATGAGCAGTTCTTC.

The chain links TRBV7-2 to TRBJ1-4; TRBD1 is a possible D gene (5 bases). The V end was cut by 3 bases, the J end by 7 bases, with 12 bases between. The CDR3 extends over 14 amino acids. Germline lookup yields CDR1 SGHTA and CDR2 FQGNSA. CDR3 sequence: CASSFGGSSEKLFF. The CDR3 nucleotides read TGTGCCAGCAGCTTCGGGGGGTCGAGTGAAAAACTGTTTTTT.

There are a few counts of this clonotype. The V and J genes are TRBV7-8 and TRBJ2-7; D not certain. V was trimmed by 8 bases and J by 5 bases, leaving 7 bases between them. The CDR3 runs 10 residues. The germline V gene has CDR1 SGHVS and CDR2 FQNEAQ. The CDR3 coding sequence is TGTGCCAGCTCGATCGACGAGCAGTACGTC. It translates to CASSIDEQYV.

This rearrangement joins TRBV7-2 to TRBJ1-6; perhaps TRBD1 as D (6 bases). CDR1 is SGHTA, CDR2 FQGNSA, per germline. The CDR3 covers 15 residues. V dropped 4 bases and J dropped 11 bases, with 18 bases sitting between them. The CDR3 is CASSSAGAAGPPLHF. The CDR3 DNA reads TGTGCCAGCAGCTCAGCGGGGGCAGCGGGGCCACCCCTCCACTTT.

This clonotype was observed at least ten times. This chain joins TRBV6-2 or TRBV6-3 and TRBJ1-2, with 11 positions matching TRBD1. The CDR3 spans 17 residues. Germline lookup yields CDR1 MNHEY and CDR2 SVGEGT. Trimming removed 2 bases from V and 4 bases from J; junction bases left unmatched: 9. CDR3 sequence reads: CASSYRAVGQGAYGYTF. The CDR3 DNA is TGTGCCAGCAGTTACCGTGCCGTTGGACAGGGGGCCTATGGCTACACCTTC.

The sample holds a few counts of this clonotype. V is TRBV20-1 and J is TRBJ2-2; possibly TRBD1 or TRBD2 for D (5 bases each). The CDR3 contains 18 residues. The germline V and J ends were trimmed by 0 bases and 0 bases, with 17 bases remaining between them. The germline V gene encodes CDR1 DFQATT and CDR2 SNEGSKA (reference sequence). The CDR3 loop is CSAREPGRLGANTGELFF. The CDR3, as DNA: TGCAGTGCTAGAGAGCCTGGAAGATTGGGGGCGAACACCGGGGAGCTGTTTTTT.

There are a few counts of this clonotype. The gene calls are TRBV5-8 and TRBJ2-5, with a possible D match to TRBD2 (6 bases). Germline-derived CDR1 and CDR2 are SGHTS and YDEGEE. Deletions cut 2 bases from V and 9 bases from J, with 14 bases between. The CDR3 runs 13 residues. DNA for the CDR3: TGTGCCAGCAGCTTTCCCGGAGGGGAGGCCCAGTACTTC. Amino acids: CASSFPGGEAQYF.

This chain joins TRBV23-1 and TRBJ2-2; either TRBD1 or TRBD2 may supply D (5 bases each). TRBV23-1 is noted as an ORF with a role that remains uncertain. The CDR3 contains 16 residues. V was pared by 10 bases and J by 6 bases, with 24 bases between. This CDR3 reads CANNARGGCLPGELFF. The CDR3 nucleotides are TGCGCCAACAATGCCCGGGGCGGGTGCTTACCCGGGGAGCTGTTTTTT.